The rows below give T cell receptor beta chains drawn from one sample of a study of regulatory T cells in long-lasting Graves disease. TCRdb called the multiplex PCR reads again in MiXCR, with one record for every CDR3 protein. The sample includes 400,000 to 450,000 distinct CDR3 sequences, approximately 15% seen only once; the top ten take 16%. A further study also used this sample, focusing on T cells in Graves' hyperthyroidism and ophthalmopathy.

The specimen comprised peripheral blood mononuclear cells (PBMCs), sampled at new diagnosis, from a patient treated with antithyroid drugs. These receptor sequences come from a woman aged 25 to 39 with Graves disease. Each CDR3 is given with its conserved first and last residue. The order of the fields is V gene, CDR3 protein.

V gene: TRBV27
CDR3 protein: CASSSVTANYEQFF

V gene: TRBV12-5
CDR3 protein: CASGFGGLATNEKLFF

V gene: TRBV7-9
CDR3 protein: CASSLDRLRRRGQETQYF

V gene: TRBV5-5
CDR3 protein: CASSGTSGFSGLREQYF

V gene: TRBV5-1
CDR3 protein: CASSLASGSQYEQYF

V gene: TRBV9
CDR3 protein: CASSSTSGSIYEQYF

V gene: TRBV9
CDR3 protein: CASSGQSLDTQYF

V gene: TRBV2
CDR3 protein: CASTLQNSYDYTF

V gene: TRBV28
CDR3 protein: CASSAPGQGAGQPQHF

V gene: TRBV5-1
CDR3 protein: CASSLYPGTEAFF

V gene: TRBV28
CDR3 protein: CASRRSTGTQYF

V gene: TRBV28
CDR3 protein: CASSPLLAGVSNEQFF

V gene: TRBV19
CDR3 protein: CASSIFPGGMNTEAFF

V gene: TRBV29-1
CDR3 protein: CSVSDRATSYEQYF

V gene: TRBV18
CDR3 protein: CASSPRGAYTEQFF

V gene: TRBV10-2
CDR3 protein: CASTFAAGGGYEQYF

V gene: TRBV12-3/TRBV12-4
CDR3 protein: CASSPYSNEKLFF

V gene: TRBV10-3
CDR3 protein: CAITARESTDTQYF

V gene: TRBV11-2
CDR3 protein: CASSRVQLAGELGQFF

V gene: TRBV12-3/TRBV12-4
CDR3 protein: CANGVMTGADYGYTF

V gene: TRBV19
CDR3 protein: CASRERNQETQYF

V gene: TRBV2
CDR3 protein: CASSPMREQYF

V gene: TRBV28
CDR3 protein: CASSLVRRASYNEQFF

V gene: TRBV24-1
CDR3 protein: CATSDFATGRPNEQFF

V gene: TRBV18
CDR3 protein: CASSGTSGIDTQYF

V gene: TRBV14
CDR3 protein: CASSQGGFNTEAFF

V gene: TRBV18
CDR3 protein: CASSPEERRTGVWFNYEQYF

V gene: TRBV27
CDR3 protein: CASSTAGVATNEKLFF

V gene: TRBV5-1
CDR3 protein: CASSFGGTGMNTEAFF